This T cell receptor beta chain emerged from a study of shared T cell receptors in the human thymus. The table came from immunoSEQ multiplex PCR; TCRdb's copy has only in-frame clones and leaves some out. The sample holds 550,000 to 800,000 clones; approximately 83% are singletons and the top ten take 0.0095% to 0.013%. These sequences were also reported in another study, on human thymus T cells. That work contributes: Thymic and blood repertoires appeared to carry a bias in their V and J gene usage.

This receptor was taken from a girl under two years old with a congenital heart defect. Sequencing used thymocytes.

The CDR3 region is CASSLSGGPSYEQYF. DNA for the CDR3: TGTGCCAGCAGCTTGAGCGGGGGTCCCTCCTACGAGCAGTACTTC. V usage is TRBV5-6 and J usage is TRBJ2-7; 8 nucleotides align to TRBD2. The CDR3 is made up of 15 amino acids. CDR1 and CDR2 (germline): SGHDT, YYEEEE. V gave up 1 base and J gave up 0 bases; unmatched junction bases: 3.